Below, one T cell receptor (beta chain) is given with its context. No antigen is known for it. TCRdb re-derived calls from the 5' RACE reads in MiXCR, one entry per CDR3 protein. This sample yields roughly 690,000 distinct CDR3 sequences, of which around 5.7% are seen a single time; roughly 1.8% belongs to the top ten. These data are taken from a study of identical twins. Study results and caveats: Modeled out-of-frame TCR alpha sharing in monozygotic twins fell below observed levels.

Germline lookup yields CDR1 SGHTA and CDR2 FQGTGA. The CDR3 extends over 15 amino acids. Between the trimmed V and J ends, which lost 7 bases and 2 bases, there was a span of 18 bases. The V gene is TRBV7-3, the J gene TRBJ2-7; D call uncertain. The sequenced sample was naive T cells sorted from blood. The source of this sequence is a man between 18 and 29 years old in good health. The CDR3 DNA reads as TGTGCCAGCACCTTGCTGGAGACTCGCCCCTACGAGCAGTACTTC. Its protein product is CASTLLETRPYEQYF.